These T cell receptor beta chains were read from a single sample in a study of control samples from healthy donors and cancer patients. Generated by immunoSEQ multiplex PCR, the TCRdb table keeps only in-frame clones and is missing some. In the table there are tens of thousands of clones, approximately 93% of which are singletons. The sequencing input was blood. Every receptor here comes from a woman under 40 in good health. Both conserved end residues are part of each CDR3. The order of the fields is V gene, J gene, D gene, clone size, CDR3 DNA, CDR3 protein. The D gene is left open where the match is weak. Expanded clones are given a class, and other clones once, few, many or no size at all.

>TRBV4-1|TRBJ2-4|TRBD2|NA
TGCGCCAGCAGCCAAGATAGCGGGACTAGCGTGAACATTCAGTACTTC
CASSQDSGTSVNIQYF
>TRBV4-2|TRBJ2-1|NA|NA
TGTGCCAGCAGCCAAGATGGGACGGTCAATGAGCAGTTCTTC
CASSQDGTVNEQFF
>TRBV29-1|TRBJ2-2|TRBD2|NA
TGCAGCGTTCGGGGGGACGGGGAGCTGTTTTTT
CSVRGDGELFF
>TRBV18|TRBJ1-4|TRBD1|NA
TGTGCCAGCTCACCGACAGGGAATAATGAAAAACTGTTTTTT
CASSPTGNNEKLFF
>TRBV19|TRBJ2-7|NA|NA
TGTGCCAGTAGTATCCTCAGGATGGGGGCCTACGAGCAGTACTTC
CASSILRMGAYEQYF
>TRBV7-2|TRBJ2-2|TRBD2|NA
TGTGCCAGCAGTGCGGCGGGAGTACCCACCGGGGAGCTGTTTTTT
CASSAAGVPTGELFF
>TRBV29-1|TRBJ2-5|NA|NA
TGCAGCGTTGATGCGCTAAGCGAGACCCAGTACTTC
CSVDALSETQYF
>TRBV5-1|TRBJ1-1|TRBD1|NA
TGCGCCAGCAGCAGGGGACAGGGGGCTGTGAACACTGAAGCTTTCTTT
CASSRGQGAVNTEAFF
>TRBV2|TRBJ2-3|NA|NA
TGTGCCAGCACGCAACAGACCAATACGCAGTATTTT
CASTQQTNTQYF
>TRBV4-1|TRBJ1-2|TRBD1|NA
TGCGCCAGCAGCCAAGTCCGGGACAGACGCTATGGCTACACCTTC
CASSQVRDRRYGYTF
>TRBV3-1/TRBV3-2|TRBJ1-1|NA|NA
TGTGCCAGCAGCCAAGCACGGACAAGGGGCACTGAAGCTTTCTTT
CASSQARTRGTEAFF
>TRBV9|TRBJ1-6|NA|NA
TGTGCCAGCAGCGTGGAGACAGAAAATTCACCCCTCCACTTT
CASSVETENSPLHF
>TRBV11-1|TRBJ2-1|TRBD2|NA
TGTGCCAGCAGCTTCTGGCTAGCGGGAGGGGCGAATGAGCAGTTCTTC
CASSFWLAGGANEQFF
>TRBV6-5|TRBJ1-1|NA|NA
TGTGCCAGCAGATTGAACACTGAAGCTTTCTTT
CASRLNTEAFF
>TRBV5-4|TRBJ2-5|TRBD2|NA
TGTGCCAGCAGCCCGGGACTAGCGGGGACCCTGGGGACCCAGTACTTC
CASSPGLAGTLGTQYF
>TRBV7-3|TRBJ1-3|NA|NA
TGTGCCAGCAGCCCCGGTGGCAGCGGAAACACCATATATTTT
CASSPGGSGNTIYF
>TRBV3-1/TRBV3-2|TRBJ2-5|TRBD2|NA
TGTGCCAGCAGCCCCCCCCGGGGGGGCCGAGAGACCCAGTACTTC
CASSPPRGGRETQYF
>TRBV12-5|TRBJ2-2|TRBD1|NA
TGTGCTCGTGGCCTGGGACAGCCCAACACCGGGGAGCTGTTTTTT
CARGLGQPNTGELFF
>TRBV30|TRBJ1-2|NA|NA
TGTGCCTGGAGCGCGTTACTTCTTACAGGGAACTATGGCTACACCTTC
CAWSALLLTGNYGYTF
>TRBV6-5|TRBJ2-2|TRBD2|NA
TGTGCCAGCAGTTACAGAGCGGGAACCACCGGGGAGCTGTTTTTT
CASSYRAGTTGELFF
>TRBV5-1|TRBJ2-7|TRBD1|NA
TGCGCCAGCAGCTTACGACAGGGGGCGGAAAGTTCCTACGAGCAGTACTTC
CASSLRQGAESSYEQYF
>TRBV4-2|TRBJ1-4|NA|NA
TGTGCCAGCAGCCAGACCTCAGGGGTAACGAATGAAAAACTGTTTTTT
CASSQTSGVTNEKLFF
>TRBV12-5|TRBJ2-2|TRBD1|NA
TGTGCTAGTGGTTTTTATCGGGGACAGGGTGCCGGGGAGCTGTTTTTT
CASGFYRGQGAGELFF
>TRBV28|TRBJ2-1|NA|NA
TGTGCCAGCAGTTCCGGGACAACTGACTACAATGAGCAGTTCTTC
CASSSGTTDYNEQFF
>TRBV7-9|TRBJ1-3|TRBD1|NA
TGTGCCAGCAGCGCTGACAGGGCAACTGGAAACACCATATATTTT
CASSADRATGNTIYF
>TRBV19|TRBJ1-4|NA|NA
TGTGCCAGTAGTGCAAGGCTCCCGGTCGTGGTGGGAAAACTGTTTTTT
CASSARLPVVVGKLFF
>TRBV14|TRBJ2-1|NA|NA
TGTGCCAGCAGCGCGCAAGGGCTCCATGAGCAGTTCTTC
CASSAQGLHEQFF
>TRBV7-8|TRBJ1-5|NA|NA
TGTGCCAGCAGCCTTGCTGGGGGTAACAATCAGCCCCAGCATTTT
CASSLAGGNNQPQHF
>TRBV5-6|TRBJ1-5|TRBD1|NA
TGTGCCAGCAGCTTGGCTGGCAGGGGGGCTTCAAATCAGCCCCAGCATTTT
CASSLAGRGASNQPQHF
>TRBV5-1|TRBJ1-1|NA|few
TGCGCCAGCAGAGGGGAGACTGAAGCTTTCTTT
CASRGETEAFF
>TRBV2|TRBJ2-7|NA|few
TGTGCCGGCGAAGAAAGCTCCTACGAGCAGTACTTC
CAGEESSYEQYF
>TRBV19|TRBJ2-3|NA|NA
TGTGCCAGTAGTATTTACGGCAACACAGATACGCAGTATTTT
CASSIYGNTDTQYF
>TRBV5-8|TRBJ1-5|NA|NA
TGTGCCACGGGGCGGGGGTTAAGGGGCAATCAGCCCCAGCATTTT
CATGRGLRGNQPQHF
>TRBV25-1|TRBJ1-2|NA|NA
TGTGCCAGCAGTGTACATGGCTACACCTTC
CASSVHGYTF
>TRBV3-1/TRBV3-2|TRBJ2-1|TRBD1|NA
TGTGCCAGCAGCCAAAACGCCGGGACAGGGGGCGGGCAGTTCTTC
CASSQNAGTGGGQFF
>TRBV18|TRBJ1-5|NA|NA
TGTGCCAGCTCAACAAGGGCCCAGGGAATGAATCAGCCCCAGCATTTT
CASSTRAQGMNQPQHF
>TRBV4-2|TRBJ2-2|NA|once
TGTGCCAGCAGCCAAGCGGGGACTTCGAACACCGGGGAGCTGTTTTTT
CASSQAGTSNTGELFF
>TRBV5-8|TRBJ1-5|TRBD1|NA
TGTGCCAGCAGCCCACGACAGGGTAGCCGCAATCAGCCCCAGCATTTT
CASSPRQGSRNQPQHF
>TRBV4-1|TRBJ2-3|TRBD2|NA
TGCGCCAGCAGCCCGGGAGCGGGGGGGATAGCAGATACGCAGTATTTT
CASSPGAGGIADTQYF
>TRBV5-1|TRBJ2-3|TRBD2|NA
TGCGCCAGCAGCGGGGGACTAGCGGAAAGCACAGATACGCAGTATTTT
CASSGGLAESTDTQYF
>TRBV18|TRBJ2-1|TRBD1|NA
TGTGCCAGCTCACCACCCCGACAGGGCTACAATGAGCAGTTCTTC
CASSPPRQGYNEQFF
>TRBV6-5|TRBJ1-6|TRBD1|NA
TGTGCCAGCAGTCCCCTGCCAGGGACAGGTTCACCCCTCCACTTT
CASSPLPGTGSPLHF
>TRBV9|TRBJ2-3|TRBD2|NA
TGTGCCAGCAGCGCCCCCCAGCGGGGGGCGTACACAGATACGCAGTATTTT
CASSAPQRGAYTDTQYF
>TRBV12-5|TRBJ2-3|NA|NA
TGTGCTAGTGGTTTGGGGTTCGGGGCTACCACAGATACGCAGTATTTT
CASGLGFGATTDTQYF
>TRBV5-1|TRBJ1-2|TRBD1|few
TGCGCCAGCAGCTTCGGGACAGGGGACTACACCTTC
CASSFGTGDYTF
>TRBV5-6|TRBJ1-5|NA|NA
TGTGCCAGCAGCCGCCGGAACGCGGGATGGGGCAATCAGCCCCAGCATTTT
CASSRRNAGWGNQPQHF
>TRBV6-4|TRBJ2-3|TRBD2|NA
TGTGCCAGCAGTCCCGCGGGGGAGAGCACAGATACGCAGTATTTT
CASSPAGESTDTQYF
>TRBV19|TRBJ1-4|NA|NA
TGTGCCAGTACCAGGGAGGCGGAAAAACTGTTTTTT
CASTREAEKLFF
>TRBV9|TRBJ2-2|NA|NA
TGTGCCAGCCGGGAAAAACCCTCAGGCGGGGAGCTGTTTTTT
CASREKPSGGELFF
>TRBV5-1|TRBJ1-1|NA|once
TGCGCCAGCAGCTTGTATCAGGGCGACCGAGTTGCCACTGAAGCTTTCTTT
CASSLYQGDRVATEAFF
>TRBV9|TRBJ2-7|NA|NA
TGTGCCAGCAGCGGCTTTTATGGCTACGAGCAGTACTTC
CASSGFYGYEQYF
>TRBV6-4|TRBJ1-5|NA|NA
TGTGCCAGCAGTCTCCCCCAAGATTATAGCAATCAGCCCCAGCATTTT
CASSLPQDYSNQPQHF
>TRBV6-5|TRBJ1-2|NA|NA
TGTGCCACCGCTGGTCGACGAGCTAACTATGGCTACACCTTC
CATAGRRANYGYTF
>TRBV9|TRBJ2-1|TRBD2|NA
TGTGCCAGCAGCACTAGCGGGGGGCCTCTCAATGAGCAGTTCTTC
CASSTSGGPLNEQFF
>TRBV18|TRBJ1-5|NA|once
TGTGCCAGCTCACCTGCGGTAGGCAATCAGCCCCAGCATTTT
CASSPAVGNQPQHF
>TRBV6-1|TRBJ1-5|TRBD1|NA
TGTGCCAGCAGTGGGGGACAGGGTCTATTCAATCAGCCCCAGCATTTT
CASSGGQGLFNQPQHF
>TRBV5-1|TRBJ2-3|TRBD2|few
TGCGCCAGCAGCTCACTAGCGGGGGGTCAGGATACGCAGTATTTT
CASSSLAGGQDTQYF